The 26 T cell receptor beta chains below all came from one sample that was sequenced in a study of T cell repertoires in cytomegalovirus infection. No antigens are known for them. TCRdb re-called the reads through MiXCR, storing one row per CDR3 protein. The sample has hundreds of thousands of distinct CDR3 sequences; around 29% are singletons. Sequences were derived from cultured CD8+ T cells from PBMCs, sampled from culture after CMV antigen stimulation. The receptors were gathered from a human donor in good health (CMV status not recorded). Some clones in this sample may be carry-over from other donors' samples.

V is TRBV12-3 or TRBV12-4 and J is TRBJ2-4, with 11 positions matching TRBD1. V shed 6 bases and J 7 bases; nucleotides not matched to a gene: 14. The CDR3 spans 17 residues. The chain's CDR3 is CASSPGTGDRGWNIQYF. CDR3 DNA sequence: TGTGCCAGCAGCCCAGGGACCGGGGACAGGGGGTGGAACATTCAGTACTTC.

The chain joins TRBV5-4 to TRBJ2-3; TRBD1 agrees at 8 bases. This CDR3 region has 15 residues. V shed 0 bases and J 1 base; nucleotides not matched to a gene: 1. Germline lookup yields CDR1 SGHNT and CDR2 YYREEE (reference sequence). Written as DNA, the CDR3 is TGTGCCAGCAGCTTGGAGGACAGGGGCACAGATACGCAGTATTTT. It specifies CASSLEDRGTDTQYF.

V gene TRBV7-9 combines with J gene TRBJ2-5; TRBD1 matches 7 bases. CDR1 and CDR2 from the germline V gene are SEHNR and FQNEAQ (reference sequence). Unmatched junction bases numbered 8, after V lost 5 bases and J lost 5 bases. The CDR3 totals 14 residues. The CDR3 spells CASSRTGLAETQYF. CDR3 DNA: TGTGCCAGCAGCCGGACAGGTCTCGCGGAGACCCAGTACTTC.

This clonotype was seen only a few times. V is TRBV28 and J is TRBJ1-4; D is perhaps TRBD1 (5 bases). This CDR3 has 16 residues. CDR1 and CDR2 (germline): MDHEN, SYDVKM. V shed 3 bases and J shed 1 base, with 12 bases lying between them. CDR3 in amino acids: CASSFIYGQTNEKLFF. DNA of the CDR3: TGTGCCAGCAGTTTCATTTACGGACAAACTAATGAAAAACTGTTTTTT.

Only a few counts were recorded for this clonotype. The chain uses TRBV7-8 and TRBJ1-1, with a possible D match to TRBD1 (6 bases). Trimming removed 6 bases at V and 10 bases at J, with 18 bases between. CDR1 is SGHVS, CDR2 FQNEAQ, per germline. The CDR3 totals 13 residues. The CDR3 here is CASSSPNRAAAFF. For the CDR3, the DNA is TGTGCCAGCAGTTCACCGAACAGGGCGGCAGCTTTCTTT.

This chain links TRBV6-2 or TRBV6-3 with TRBJ2-6; D is undetermined. Trimming removed 8 bases from V and 0 bases from J, with 5 bases in between. Germline CDR1 is MNHEY and CDR2 is SVGEGT. This CDR3 spans 13 amino acids. CDR3 loop: CASEDSGANVLTF. CDR3 DNA: TGTGCCAGCGAGGACTCTGGGGCCAACGTCCTGACTTTC.

To note about this clonotype: One base away lies a much larger clone, so this may be a sequencing read error. V is TRBV6-2 or TRBV6-3 and J is TRBJ2-3, with D possibly being TRBD2 (7 bases). Trimming removed 2 bases from V and 3 bases from J, with 12 bases in between. CDR1 is MNHEY and CDR2 is SVGEGT in the germline V gene. The CDR3 is made up of 15 amino acids. CDR3 sequence reads: CASSYPAGATDTQYF. CDR3 sequence (DNA): TGTGCCAGCAGTTACCCGGCGGGGGCAACAGATACGCAGTATTTT.

The chain carries TRBV7-6 and TRBJ2-6; perhaps TRBD2 as D (5 bases). The V and J ends lost 7 bases and 0 bases respectively, with 13 bases between them. The germline CDR1 and CDR2 sequences are SGHVS and FNYEAQ. The CDR3 is 16 amino acids. The CDR3 reads CASTLGVGSGANVLTF. The CDR3 DNA sequence: TGTGCCAGCACCCTCGGGGTGGGCTCTGGGGCCAACGTCCTGACTTTC.

This clonotype has only a few counts. The chain employs TRBV12-3 or TRBV12-4 and TRBJ2-1; D tentatively reads TRBD1 or TRBD2 (5 bases each). The ends were cut back, 2 bases at V and 6 bases at J, with 17 bases in the middle. The CDR3 extends over 16 amino acids. CDR3 amino acids: CASSLRALGTGNEQFF. The CDR3 bases are TGTGCCAGCAGTTTAAGGGCCCTCGGGACGGGCAATGAGCAGTTCTTC.

This clonotype was observed at least ten times. V is TRBV7-8 and J is TRBJ1-3; possible D gene TRBD1, 5 bases. Germline V gene lookup returns CDR1 SGHVS and CDR2 FQNEAQ. V lost 3 bases and J lost 0, with 9 bases in between. This CDR3 region has 15 residues. CDR3 nucleotides: TGTGCCAGCAGCTTGGGGGTCACCTCTGGAAACACCATATATTTT. This sequence encodes CASSLGVTSGNTIYF. Full variable domain (rest looked up from reference TRBV7-8 and TRBJ1-3): GAGVSQSPRYKVAKRGQDVALRCDPISGHVSLFWYQQALGQGPEFLTYFQNEAQLDKSGLPSDRFFAERPEGSVSTLKIQRTQQEDSAVYLCASSLGVTSGNTIYFGEGSWLTVV.

This clonotype was observed a handful of times. The rearrangement links TRBV29-1 to TRBJ2-7; D not certain. V dropped 0 bases and J dropped 3 bases, with 9 bases sitting between them. This CDR3 comprises 13 residues. The germline V gene encodes CDR1 SQVTM and CDR2 ANQGSEA. The CDR3: CSVEDPQDYEQYV. In nucleotides, the CDR3 is TGCAGCGTTGAAGATCCCCAAGACTACGAGCAGTACGTC.

This clonotype was seen a handful of times. The J gene is TRBJ1-2, the V gene TRBV6-1, with D possibly matching TRBD1 (5 bases). V lost 9 bases and J lost 4, with 9 bases in between. Germline V lookup: CDR1 MNHNS, CDR2 SASEGT. This CDR3 spans 11 amino acids. The CDR3 spells CARRQLYGYTF. CDR3 sequence (DNA): TGTGCCAGAAGACAGCTCTATGGCTACACCTTC.

This clonotype was detected many times. The chain has TRBV27 and TRBJ2-3; D is uncertain. V lost 1 base, J lost 3 bases, and 11 bases lay in between. This CDR3 region has 15 residues. From germline, CDR1 is MNHEY and CDR2 SMNVEV (reference sequence). CDR3 loop: CASSLWGLGTDTQYF. For the CDR3, the DNA is TGTGCCAGCAGTTTATGGGGTTTGGGGACAGATACGCAGTATTTT.

The chain carries TRBV3-1 and TRBJ1-1; 10 bases line up with TRBD1. The germline V gene encodes CDR1 LGHDT and CDR2 YNNKEL (reference sequence). The CDR3 is 18 residues long. Trimming removed 0 bases from V and 4 bases from J; junction bases left unmatched: 11. CDR3 coding DNA: TGTGCCAGCAGCCAAGAACTTCGGACAGGGGGACCAGGCACTGAAGCTTTCTTT. It specifies CASSQELRTGGPGTEAFF.

J is TRBJ2-2 and V is TRBV9, with 11 positions matching TRBD2. The CDR3 sequence is 17 residues long. Germline assignment: CDR1 SGDLS and CDR2 YYNGEE. Unmatched junction bases numbered 6, after V lost 0 bases and J lost 5 bases. The CDR3 loop reads CASSVDPSGGRTGELFF. CDR3 DNA: TGTGCCAGCAGCGTAGACCCTAGCGGGGGGAGGACCGGGGAGCTGTTTTTT.

This clonotype was counted many times. The rearrangement uses TRBV7-2 and TRBJ2-1; D possibly uses TRBD1 or TRBD2 (5 bases each). CDR3 length equals 16 residues. V was shortened by 5 bases and J by 6 bases, with 20 bases between the two germline ends. Germline loops: CDR1 SGHTA, CDR2 FQGNSA. The CDR3 DNA is TGTGCCAGCAGCCCCCGGTATAGCGCTCAGGGCAATGAGCAGTTCTTC. This sequence encodes CASSPRYSAQGNEQFF. The full variable domain, in which reference TRBV7-2 and TRBJ2-1 provide the parts outside the CDR3, is GAGVSQSPSNKVTEKGKDVELRCDPISGHTALYWYRQSLGQGLEFLIYFQGNSAPDKSGLPSDRFSAERTGGSVSTLTIQRTQQEDSAVYLCASSPRYSAQGNEQFFGPGTRLTVL.

The chain combines TRBV6-6 with TRBJ1-5; D gene unclear. Germline loops: CDR1 MNHNY, CDR2 SVGAGI (reference sequence). Between the trimmed V and J ends, which lost 0 bases and 8 bases, there was a span of 8 bases. The CDR3 is made up of 13 amino acids. CDR3 DNA sequence: TGTGCCAGCAGTTACTCCTTTTTGGAGCCCCAGCATTTT. Protein sequence: CASSYSFLEPQHF.

In this sample, this clonotype turned up many times. The chain has TRBV7-6 and TRBJ2-2; D not certain. The CDR3 length is 12 residues. The germline V gene has CDR1 SGHVS and CDR2 FNYEAQ. Trimming shortened V by 5 bases and J by 3 bases, and 4 bases separated the two germline ends. CDR3 sequence: CASSTYTGELFF. The CDR3, as DNA: TGTGCCAGCAGCACCTACACCGGGGAGCTGTTTTTT.

This clonotype was detected a few times. The V call is TRBV5-6, the J call TRBJ2-7; no reliable D call. The germline V gene has CDR1 SGHDT and CDR2 YYEEEE. V lost 4 bases and J 3 bases, leaving 11 bases between the germline ends. The CDR3 totals 13 residues. The CDR3 loop is CASSDLTSYEQYF. The CDR3, as DNA: TGTGCCAGCAGCGACCTTACAAGCTACGAGCAGTACTTC.

The genes are TRBV27 and TRBJ2-3, with a possible D match to TRBD2 (5 bases). The CDR3 loop spans 20 amino acids. The germline V gene encodes CDR1 MNHEY and CDR2 SMNVEV (reference sequence). V lost 1 base and J lost 2, with 25 bases in between. The CDR3 loop reads CASSLYRGGWRQENTDTQYF. CDR3 nucleotide sequence: TGTGCCAGCAGTTTATACCGCGGAGGATGGAGGCAAGAAAACACAGATACGCAGTATTTT.

The rearrangement uses TRBV23-1 and TRBJ2-1; no reliable D call. TRBV23-1 is noted as an ORF with a role that remains uncertain. V lost 2 bases and J 14 bases, leaving 10 bases between the germline ends. The CDR3 sequence is 11 residues long. CDR3 sequence reads: CASSQNGSEFF. CDR3 sequence (DNA): TGCGCCAGCAGTCAAAATGGTTCCGAGTTCTTC.

The chain is built from TRBV4-2 and TRBJ2-2, with 7 bases lining up with TRBD1. Per germline, CDR1 LGHNA and CDR2 YNFKEQ. V lost 2 bases and J lost 3; bases outside the gene matches: 15. CDR3 length: 19 amino acids. The DNA of the CDR3 is TGTGCCAGCAGCCAACGCCTACACAGGGGAAGGGGAGACACCGGGGAGCTGTTTTTT. Encoded protein: CASSQRLHRGRGDTGELFF.

Many counts were recorded for this clonotype. The chain is built from TRBV7-9 and TRBJ2-7, with TRBD1 as a possible D gene (5 bases). Germline V gives CDR1 SEHNR, CDR2 FQNEAQ (reference sequence). The CDR3 is made up of 15 amino acids. Trimming removed 1 base from V and 5 bases from J, with 15 bases in between. This CDR3 reads CASSLELDRMDEQYF. The CDR3 nucleotides are TGTGCCAGCAGCTTAGAACTTGACAGAATGGACGAGCAGTACTTC.

At least ten counts were recorded for this clonotype. The chain carries TRBV5-4 and TRBJ1-5; no definite D call. The V end lost 3 bases, the J end lost 0 bases, and 7 bases lay between the germline ends. CDR3 size: 14 residues. Germline CDR1 SGHNT, CDR2 YYREEE (reference sequence). As DNA, the CDR3 is TGTGCCAGCAGCTCCGACGGTAGCAATCAGCCCCAGCATTTT. It encodes CASSSDGSNQPQHF.

The chain links TRBV19 to TRBJ1-1, with D uncertain. Trimming removed 9 bases from V and 8 bases from J, with 10 bases in between. This CDR3 is built from 10 residues. Germline values: CDR1 LNHDA, CDR2 SQIVND (reference sequence). CDR3 nucleotide sequence: TGTGCCAGCTTCACAGTAGAAGCTTTCTTT. It codes for CASFTVEAFF.

Concerning this clonotype itself: Without the conserved terminal phenylalanine or tryptophan, this CDR3 likely stems from a read error. V and J are TRBV5-4 and TRBJ2-7; the D gene is possibly TRBD2 (7 bases). The V end was cut by 1 base, the J end by 2 bases, with 19 bases between. This CDR3 has 17 residues. Germline V CDR1 and CDR2: SGHNT, YYREEE (reference sequence). CDR3 protein: CASSLSPGGYTTYEQYS. CDR3 nucleotide sequence: TGTGCCAGCAGCTTGTCCCCGGGGGGCTACACTACCTACGAGCAGTACTCC.